The next 22 T cell receptor beta chains were all read from a single sample in a study of blood T cell repertoires in COVID-19 (dated by TCRdb to about 2020). The library was prepared using the immunoSEQ multiplex PCR assay. Held by TCRdb, this immuneACCESS table contains in-frame sequences only and omits some clones. Under half of the omission traces to an unresolved V gene where checked; the cause of the rest is unknown. The sample records around 84,000 clones, 80% of which are singletons. The top ten clonotypes cover 12% of the sample. The specimen was peripheral blood. The receptors stem from a woman between 35 and 50 years old with active or convalescent COVID-19.

The V call is TRBV2, the J call TRBJ1-6; D uncertain. The ends were cut back, 2 bases at V and 6 bases at J, with 11 bases in the middle. The V gene's germline CDR1 is SNHLY and CDR2 FYNNEI. The CDR3 sequence is 15 residues long. The CDR3: CASSEWRDRNSPLHF. The DNA for the CDR3 is TGTGCCAGCAGTGAATGGCGGGATCGTAATTCACCCCTCCACTTT.

The rearrangement links TRBV5-4 to TRBJ2-1; 9 bases map to TRBD2. This CDR3 has 16 amino acids. Per the germline V gene, CDR1 is SGHNT and CDR2 is YYREEE (reference sequence). The V gene end was trimmed by 0 bases and the J gene end by 9 bases; junction bases not matched to a gene: 10. Here the CDR3 DNA reads TGTGCCAGCAGCTTGGGCGGGGGTAGCGGGAGTGGTGAGCAGTTCTTC. It encodes CASSLGGGSGSGEQFF.

The chain is built from TRBV5-5 and TRBJ2-2, with 8 bases fitting TRBD1. Germline V CDR1 and CDR2: SGHKS, YYEKEE (reference sequence). V lost 4 bases, J lost 0 bases, and 2 bases stayed unmatched. The CDR3 sequence is 15 residues long. The CDR3 DNA reads TGTGCCAGCAGCGCGACAGGGGCGAACACCGGGGAGCTGTTTTTT. Translation gives CASSATGANTGELFF.

This clone was counted a few times. The V call is TRBV19, the J call TRBJ1-2; D gene unclear. The CDR3 is 12 residues long. Germline loops: CDR1 LNHDA, CDR2 SQIVND (reference sequence). Trimming removed 5 bases from V and 11 bases from J, with 15 bases in between. The CDR3: CASSWASRGYTF. The CDR3 region has the DNA TGTGCCAGTAGTTGGGCCTCCCGTGGGTACACCTTC.

V gene TRBV18 combines with J gene TRBJ2-1; 9 bases map to TRBD1. The CDR3 is made up of 18 amino acids. V shed 4 bases, J shed 8 bases, and the junction held 18 bases outside the gene matches. Per the germline V gene, CDR1 is KGHSH and CDR2 is LQKENI. The CDR3, as DNA: TGTGCCAGCTCACAACGAGAGCCGGGACAGGGTGGAATGGATGAGCAGTTCTTC. It specifies CASSQREPGQGGMDEQFF.

The gene calls are TRBV5-1 and TRBJ2-3; weak D call: TRBD2 (6 bases). The CDR3 has 14 amino acids. In germline, CDR1 is SGHRS, CDR2 YFSETQ. Trimming removed 2 bases at V and 5 bases at J, with 12 bases between. CDR3 region: CASSFEGGGDTQYF. CDR3 bases: TGCGCCAGCAGCTTCGAGGGAGGTGGAGATACGCAGTATTTT.

V is TRBV6-5 and J is TRBJ2-3; D is possibly TRBD2 (6 bases). V dropped 9 bases and J dropped 2 bases, with 18 bases sitting between them. This CDR3 spans 15 amino acids. Germline CDR1 reads MNHEY; CDR2 reads SVGAGI. The CDR3, as DNA: TGTGCCAGGTCTTCGGGAGAGTCTACCACAGATACGCAGTATTTT. This encodes CARSSGESTTDTQYF.

The V call is TRBV7-2, the J call TRBJ1-2; TRBD1 might be the D (6 bases). Germline V CDR1 and CDR2: SGHTA, FQGNSA. The CDR3 is made up of 14 amino acids. The ends were cut back, 5 bases at V and 7 bases at J, with 17 bases in the middle. The CDR3 nucleotides read TGTGCCAGCAGCCCAAATCCTACAGGGTTTGGCTACACCTTC. Its protein is CASSPNPTGFGYTF.

The chain links TRBV6-8 to TRBJ2-7; maybe TRBD2 (5 bases). V lost 9 bases and J lost 3, with 21 bases in between. Germline loops: CDR1 MNHGY, CDR2 SAAAGT. This CDR3 is built from 15 residues. In DNA form, the CDR3 reads TGTGCCAGAGAGTTCCGGGATTCCCCCTACTACGAGCAGTACTTC. This gives the protein CAREFRDSPYYEQYF.

The rearrangement links TRBV30 to TRBJ1-2; 8 bases agree with TRBD1. The CDR3 covers 13 residues. Germline V gives CDR1 GTSNPN, CDR2 SVGIG (reference sequence). V lost 3 bases, J lost 6 bases, and 6 bases stayed unmatched. The DNA of the CDR3 is TGTGCCTGGAGCCCTGGACAGGGCCATGGCTACACCTTC. Its translation: CAWSPGQGHGYTF.

The chain uses TRBV2 and TRBJ2-2, with D possibly matching TRBD2 (5 bases). The V end lost 8 bases, the J end lost 6 bases, and 13 bases lay between the germline ends. Germline V lookup: CDR1 SNHLY, CDR2 FYNNEI. This CDR3 is built from 13 residues. CDR3: CASVATTSGELFF. The CDR3, as DNA: TGTGCCAGCGTCGCGACTACCTCCGGGGAGCTGTTTTTT. The full variable domain, with the rest looked up from reference TRBV2 and TRBJ2-2, is EPEVTQTPSHQVTQMGQEVILRCVPISNHLYFYWYRQILGQKVEFLVSFYNNEISEKSEIFDDQFSVERPDGSNFTLKIRSTKLEDSAMYFCASVATTSGELFFGEGSRLTVL.

This clone was detected a few times. The rearrangement joins TRBV18 to TRBJ2-7; 8 bases fit TRBD2. Germline values: CDR1 KGHSH, CDR2 LQKENI. Losses at the gene ends were 4 bases for V and 5 bases for J; bases not matched to a gene: 7. The CDR3 extends over 14 amino acids. CDR3 in amino acids: CASSRGSLADEQYF. The CDR3 DNA is TGTGCCAGCTCACGAGGCTCACTAGCGGACGAGCAGTACTTC.

V is TRBV18 and J is TRBJ2-2; D gene unclear. CDR3 length: 14 amino acids. Germline V gives CDR1 KGHSH, CDR2 LQKENI. Trimming pared 1 base from V and 3 bases from J, leaving 6 bases between. The CDR3 loop reads CASSPQEHTGELFF. The CDR3, as DNA: TGTGCCAGCTCACCACAGGAGCACACCGGGGAGCTGTTTTTT. Combining the CDR3 with reference TRBV18 and TRBJ2-2 gives the whole variable domain NAGVMQNPRHLVRRRGQEARLRCSPMKGHSHVYWYRQLPEEGLKFMVYLQKENIIDESGMPKERFSAEFPKEGPSILRIQQVVRGDSAAYFCASSPQEHTGELFFGEGSRLTVL.

DNA of the CDR3: TGTGCCAGCAGCCCGAGGACTATGAGGGCCCAAGAGACCCAGTACTTC. Translated, it gives CASSPRTMRAQETQYF. The rearrangement links TRBV14 to TRBJ2-5, with a tentative D call TRBD2 (6 bases). CDR1 SGHDN and CDR2 FVKESK come from the germline V gene. V was cut by 4 bases and J by 1 base, with 16 bases left in between. CDR3 length: 16 residues.

The chain combines TRBV11-2 with TRBJ2-7; TRBD2 matches at 8 bases. There are 15 residues in the CDR3. V lost 4 bases, J lost 2 bases, and 7 bases stayed unmatched. Germline V gives CDR1 SGHAT, CDR2 FQNNGV. The CDR3 loop is CASSSQREPTYEQYF. The CDR3 nucleotides read TGTGCCAGCAGCTCCCAGCGGGAGCCAACCTACGAGCAGTACTTC.

The chain links TRBV18 to TRBJ2-4, with D maybe TRBD1 (6 bases). This CDR3 has 18 residues. Germline V lookup: CDR1 KGHSH, CDR2 LQKENI. Trimming took 4 bases from V and 8 from J, leaving 27 bases between them. The CDR3 region has the DNA TGTGCCAGCTCACGGCGACGGGACACTCGTGGACCCCAATACATTCAGTACTTC. It yields the protein CASSRRRDTRGPQYIQYF.

The rearrangement uses TRBV6-5 and TRBJ2-5; D may be TRBD2 (6 bases). Trimming took off 0 bases at V and 2 bases at J, with 10 bases between the two ends. This CDR3 spans 15 amino acids. Germline V gives CDR1 MNHEY, CDR2 SVGAGI. CDR3 nucleotides: TGTGCCAGCAGTTACTCTCGGGGAGGACAAGAGACCCAGTACTTC. As protein: CASSYSRGGQETQYF.

V is TRBV19 and J is TRBJ1-5; perhaps TRBD1 as D (5 bases). V was trimmed by 2 bases and J by 5 bases, leaving 13 bases between them. This CDR3 has 15 amino acids. Germline CDR1 and CDR2: LNHDA and SQIVND (reference sequence). CDR3 residues: CASSIPGGAHQPQHF. CDR3 nucleotide sequence: TGTGCCAGTAGTATACCGGGGGGTGCTCATCAGCCCCAGCATTTT.

The V call is TRBV28, the J call TRBJ1-2; no definite D call. CDR1 and CDR2 (germline): MDHEN, SYDVKM. Trimming took off 1 base at V and 10 bases at J, with 13 bases between the two ends. The CDR3 runs to 13 residues. CDR3 sequence: CASSLFILRVYTF. The CDR3 DNA sequence: TGTGCCAGCAGTTTATTTATTTTGCGGGTCTACACCTTC.

This clone was seen only once. The chain combines TRBV29-1 with TRBJ2-3, with TRBD2 matching 9 bases. The ends lost 3 bases at V and 5 bases at J; junction bases unmatched: 9. Per the germline V gene, CDR1 is SQVTM and CDR2 is ANQGSEA. The CDR3 is 15 amino acids. The CDR3 reads CSVDPIAGAQDTQYF. Written as DNA, the CDR3 is TGCAGCGTTGATCCTATAGCGGGAGCCCAAGATACGCAGTATTTT.

The count of this clone is one. The rearrangement joins TRBV20-1 to TRBJ1-6; 8 nucleotides line up with TRBD1. Germline V gives CDR1 DFQATT, CDR2 SNEGSKA (reference sequence). The CDR3 consists of 14 residues. V lost 3 bases, J lost 9 bases, and 7 bases stayed unmatched. CDR3 sequence: CSASPQGAISPLHF. The CDR3 DNA sequence: TGCAGTGCTAGTCCGCAGGGGGCGATTTCACCCCTCCACTTT.

The genes are TRBV28 and TRBJ1-1; 10 nucleotides match TRBD1. The CDR3 has 12 amino acids. The V segment lost 6 bases and the J segment 12 bases; nucleotides outside the gene matches: 7. Germline-derived CDR1 and CDR2 are MDHEN and SYDVKM. CDR3: CASSRGQGVTFF. The CDR3 DNA reads TGTGCCAGCAGCCGCGGACAGGGGGTGACTTTCTTT.